One and the same sample provided the 32 T cell receptor beta chains below, sequenced in a study of a mutant IDH1 vaccine in newly diagnosed glioma (TCRdb year 2021). What this sample's time point label stands for: week 23, last vaccination. Every vaccine dose consisted of 300 ug of a 20-mer mutant IDH1 peptide in Montanide, administered subcutaneously together with topical imiquimod. These TCRs are of unknown antigen specificity. Library preparation used the immunoSEQ multiplex PCR assay. Entries here come from immuneACCESS through TCRdb and include only in-frame sequences with V and J called. Some clones fail to appear in such tables; in the studies checked, an unresolved V gene covers under half of the shortfall, and the cause of the remainder is unknown. Recorded for this sample are under 70,000 clones; approximately 80% of them occurred a single time. The ten largest clonotypes hold roughly 15% of the sample.

Here the sequenced sample was PBMCs, taken from a glioma patient whose treatment included an IDH1 peptide vaccine. Receptor source: a man younger than 30 with glioma.

The V call is TRBV29-1, the J call TRBJ2-7; 8 bases line up with TRBD1. CDR1 and CDR2 from the germline V gene are SQVTM and ANQGSEA. V was clipped by 5 bases and J by 0 bases; unmatched bases: 3. This CDR3 has 13 amino acids. The CDR3 nucleotides are TGCAGCGTTCGACAGGGGAGCTCCTACGAGCAGTACTTC. The encoded protein is CSVRQGSSYEQYF.

The chain has TRBV14 and TRBJ1-2; 7 bases line up with TRBD1. J was trimmed by 2 bases and V by 1 base; bases with no gene match: 10. CDR3 size: 17 residues. Germline values: CDR1 SGHDN, CDR2 FVKESK. The CDR3 region has the DNA TGTGCCAGCAGCCAAGGTGGAGCAGGGGGGACAAACTATGGCTACACCTTC. The encoded protein is CASSQGGAGGTNYGYTF.

This sequence joins TRBV7-2 and TRBJ2-7, with a weak D call TRBD1 (5 bases). Between the trimmed V and J ends, which lost 5 bases and 4 bases, there was a span of 12 bases. The CDR3 loop spans 13 amino acids. Germline values: CDR1 SGHTA, CDR2 FQGNSA. Written as DNA, the CDR3 is TGTGCCAGCAGCGCCTCAGGGTTTTACGAGCAGTACTTC. It is translated as CASSASGFYEQYF.

V and J are TRBV30 and TRBJ2-3; tentative D call: TRBD1 (6 bases). V shed 8 bases and J shed 9 bases, with 12 bases lying between them. CDR1 GTSNPN and CDR2 SVGIG come from the germline V gene (reference sequence). The CDR3 extends over 10 amino acids. In nucleotides, the CDR3 is TGTGCCGGGATAGACAGGACGCAGTATTTT. Translation: CAGIDRTQYF.

This clone was detected only once. The V call is TRBV29-1, the J call TRBJ2-2; 14 nucleotides agree with TRBD2. Germline V lookup: CDR1 SQVTM, CDR2 ANQGSEA. V was clipped by 7 bases and J by 6 bases; unmatched bases: 4. The CDR3 extends over 14 amino acids. The CDR3 coding sequence is TGCAGCGCTCGGACTAGCGGGGGGCCCGGGGAGCTGTTTTTT. This codes for CSARTSGGPGELFF.

This chain uses TRBV4-3 with TRBJ1-2, with D hard to call. Trimming pared 4 bases from V and 8 bases from J, leaving 20 bases between. The CDR3 loop spans 15 amino acids. Germline V gene data show CDR1 as LGHNA and CDR2 as YSLEER. The CDR3 DNA follows: TGCGCCAGCAGCCCCTATAGTGATTCTTTGAGGGGCTACACCTTC. Protein product: CASSPYSDSLRGYTF.

The gene calls are TRBV6-5 and TRBJ2-5; D might be TRBD2 (5 bases). Germline V gives CDR1 MNHEY, CDR2 SVGAGI. The CDR3 runs 15 residues. V lost 0 bases, J lost 5 bases, and 13 bases lay in between. CDR3 DNA sequence: TGTGCCAGCAGTTACTCGATAACCGGGGTGGAGACCCAGTACTTC. This codes for CASSYSITGVETQYF.

A few counts support this clone. This rearrangement joins TRBV6-5 to TRBJ1-1; a weak D match, TRBD1 (5 bases). Germline CDR1 MNHEY, CDR2 SVGAGI. Trimming took off 2 bases at V and 5 bases at J, with 9 bases between the two ends. This CDR3 has 13 residues. The CDR3 bases are TGTGCCAGCAGTTACGAGGGGAGGACTGAAGCTTTCTTT. This translates into CASSYEGRTEAFF.

This sequence joins TRBV28 and TRBJ2-6; TRBD1 matches 7 bases. V lost 6 bases, J lost 2 bases, and 4 bases stayed unmatched. Germline V lookup: CDR1 MDHEN, CDR2 SYDVKM. This CDR3 region has 15 residues. Here the CDR3 DNA reads TGTGCCAGCAGATTAGGGGGCGCTGGGGCCAACGTCCTGACTTTC. Translation gives CASRLGGAGANVLTF. The full variable domain, rest sourced from reference TRBV28 and TRBJ2-6, is DVKVTQSSRYLVKRTGEKVFLECVQDMDHENMFWYRQDPGLGLRLIYFSYDVKMKEKGDIPEGYSVSREKKERFSLILESASTNQTSMYLCASRLGGAGANVLTFGAGSRLTVL.

The chain combines TRBV10-1 with TRBJ2-2; 7 nucleotides match TRBD2. With 1 base clipped from V and 0 bases from J, the junction kept 5 bases outside the gene matches. Germline V gene lookup returns CDR1 WNHNN and CDR2 SYGVQD (reference sequence). CDR3 length equals 17 residues. CDR3 sequence reads: CASSEYKRESNTGELFF. Here the CDR3 DNA reads TGCGCCAGCAGTGAGTATAAGCGGGAATCGAACACCGGGGAGCTGTTTTTT.

The chain employs TRBV4-1 and TRBJ2-7, with TRBD2 matching 9 bases. Germline trimming cut 0 bases from V and 3 bases from J; bases unmatched to any gene: 6. The CDR3 totals 16 residues. The germline gives CDR1 MGHRA, CDR2 YSYEKL. The CDR3 DNA reads TGCGCCAGCAGCCAAGATTGGCGGGAGGGTAGCTACGAGCAGTACTTC. It is translated as CASSQDWREGSYEQYF.

The J gene is TRBJ1-5, the V gene TRBV19; TRBD1 might be the D (5 bases). The germline gives CDR1 LNHDA, CDR2 SQIVND (reference sequence). This CDR3 has 15 amino acids. Deletions cut 7 bases from V and 8 bases from J, with 21 bases between. DNA of the CDR3: TGTGCCAGTAAAGTCTGGGGGGAGGGTATGAAGCCCCAGCATTTT. It encodes CASKVWGEGMKPQHF.

In the case of this clone: Its ends do not fully match the called genes, so a read error is possible. The gene calls are TRBV7-7 and TRBJ2-3; D is unclear. Germline CDR1 is SSHAT and CDR2 is FNYEAQ (reference sequence). The CDR3 spans 14 residues. CDR3 in DNA: TGTGCTAGCAGCTTGAATAATCCAACAGATACGCAGTATTTT. Amino acid sequence: CASSLNNPTDTQYF. Drawing the rest from reference TRBV7-7 and TRBJ2-3, the complete variable domain is GAGVSQSPRYKVTKRGQDVTLRCDPISSHATLYWYQQALGQGPEFLTYFNYEAQPDKSGLPSDRFSAERPEGSISTLTIQRTEQRDSAMYRCASSLNNPTDTQYFGPGTRLTVL.

This rearrangement joins TRBV18 to TRBJ1-2; possibly TRBD1 for D (5 bases). The CDR3 runs to 16 residues. Per the germline V gene, CDR1 is KGHSH and CDR2 is LQKENI. V was trimmed by 3 bases and J by 2 bases, leaving 16 bases between them. The CDR3 reads CASSPIRDSSNYGYTF. Here the CDR3 DNA reads TGTGCCAGCTCACCGATTCGAGACAGCTCCAACTATGGCTACACCTTC.

This sequence joins TRBV18 and TRBJ1-1; maybe TRBD1 (6 bases). The CDR3 is 13 amino acids. Germline CDR1 reads KGHSH; CDR2 reads LQKENI. V was pared by 10 bases and J by 4 bases, with 16 bases between. CDR3 coding DNA: TGTGCCACCGGGCGAGGGGGGTCCACTGAAGCTTTCTTT. Amino acids: CATGRGGSTEAFF.

J is TRBJ1-6 and V is TRBV4-1, with D perhaps matching TRBD1 (5 bases). Trimming shortened V by 4 bases and J by 6 bases, and 13 bases separated the two germline ends. Looked up from germline, CDR1 is MGHRA and CDR2 is YSYEKL. The CDR3 is 15 residues long. DNA of the CDR3: TGCGCCAGCAGCCGGGACGGTGGGTCTAATTCACCCCTCCACTTT. This translates into CASSRDGGSNSPLHF.

The chain is built from TRBV11-2 and TRBJ1-3; TRBD1 might be the D (5 bases). Germline CDR1 and CDR2: SGHAT and FQNNGV. This CDR3 spans 15 amino acids. V was cut by 0 bases and J by 2 bases, with 8 bases left in between. The DNA for the CDR3 is TGTGCCAGCAGCTTAGATCCCAGGGCTGGAAACACCATATATTTT. It codes for CASSLDPRAGNTIYF.

The CDR3 reads CASSQATPGGRQPQHF. For the CDR3, the DNA is TGTGCCAGCTCACAGGCCACTCCAGGGGGCCGTCAGCCCCAGCATTTT. The gene calls are TRBV18 and TRBJ1-5; 8 bases are shared with TRBD1. With V trimmed by 4 bases and J by 6 bases, 11 bases remained unmatched. This CDR3 contains 16 residues. CDR1 and CDR2 from the germline V gene are KGHSH and LQKENI.

The rearrangement links TRBV11-2 to TRBJ2-7; D is perhaps TRBD1 or TRBD2 (5 bases each). This CDR3 region has 14 residues. V was cut by 7 bases and J by 3 bases, with 16 bases left in between. The germline V gene has CDR1 SGHAT and CDR2 FQNNGV. The CDR3 nucleotides are TGTGCCAGCAACCCGACGGGGCGAGACTACGAGCAGTACTTC. It encodes CASNPTGRDYEQYF.

The V call is TRBV19, the J call TRBJ2-7; D is perhaps TRBD1 (5 bases). Trimming removed 7 bases at V and 3 bases at J, with 16 bases between. The CDR3 runs to 14 residues. The germline V gene has CDR1 LNHDA and CDR2 SQIVND (reference sequence). Here the CDR3 DNA reads TGTGCCAGTACCTGGCGGCAGGGAAACTACGAGCAGTACTTC. Protein product: CASTWRQGNYEQYF.

This chain joins TRBV4-3 and TRBJ2-6; no firm D call. The CDR3 totals 17 residues. Trimming removed 0 bases from V and 4 bases from J, with 13 bases in between. The germline V gene has CDR1 LGHNA and CDR2 YSLEER. This CDR3 is CASSQELQRAGANVLTF. As DNA, the CDR3 is TGCGCCAGCAGCCAAGAATTGCAGAGAGCAGGGGCCAACGTCCTGACTTTC.

The chain uses TRBV29-1 and TRBJ1-1; D is undetermined. V was pared by 0 bases and J by 4 bases, with 18 bases between. The length of the CDR3 is 16 residues. The germline V gene encodes CDR1 SQVTM and CDR2 ANQGSEA. The CDR3 DNA sequence: TGCAGCGTTGAAGATCGCTTTTCTCGTGAGAGCACTGAAGCTTTCTTT. Amino acid sequence: CSVEDRFSRESTEAFF.

J is TRBJ2-7 and V is TRBV7-8, with 8 bases fitting TRBD2. Germline CDR1 and CDR2: SGHVS and FQNEAQ. Germline trimming cut 3 bases from V and 3 bases from J; bases unmatched to any gene: 4. CDR3 size: 14 residues. The CDR3 nucleotides read TGTGCCAGCAGCTTCAGCGGGAGATTCTACGAGCAGTACTTC. Residues: CASSFSGRFYEQYF.

The chain links TRBV7-2 to TRBJ2-3, with 7 bases aligning to TRBD2. Unmatched junction bases numbered 12, after V lost 5 bases and J lost 1 base. Germline CDR1 is SGHTA and CDR2 is FQGNSA. This CDR3 has 17 amino acids. CDR3 amino acids: CASSPPWAGERTDTQYF. The DNA for the CDR3 is TGTGCCAGCAGCCCCCCCTGGGCGGGAGAGCGCACAGATACGCAGTATTTT.

The chain uses TRBV6-5 and TRBJ1-5; weak D call: TRBD1 (6 bases). Germline V gene data show CDR1 as MNHEY and CDR2 as SVGAGI. V shed 6 bases and J shed 4 bases, with 10 bases lying between them. This CDR3 has 13 residues. CDR3 DNA: TGTGCCAGCAGCCCCGGGACAAATCAGCCCCAGCATTTT. It yields the protein CASSPGTNQPQHF.

The rearrangement links TRBV9 to TRBJ1-2; D might be TRBD1 (6 bases). Germline CDR1 is SGDLS and CDR2 is YYNGEE. The CDR3 is 14 residues long. Trimming left V 0 bases short and J 6 bases short, with 12 bases between. In DNA, the CDR3 is TGTGCCAGCAGCGTAGGTTACAGGGAGCATGGCTACACCTTC. Translating gives CASSVGYREHGYTF.

This rearrangement joins TRBV6-1 to TRBJ2-3; 7 nucleotides agree with TRBD2. The CDR3 extends over 18 amino acids. J was trimmed by 1 base and V by 1 base; bases with no gene match: 11. The germline gives CDR1 MNHNS, CDR2 SASEGT. The DNA for the CDR3 is TGTGCCAGCAGTGAAGGCCGGGTGGGGAGCGGGGGCACAGATACGCAGTATTTT. Encoded protein: CASSEGRVGSGGTDTQYF.

J is TRBJ2-7 and V is TRBV4-1; no reliable D call. The CDR3 has 11 residues. Germline V gene sequence: CDR1 MGHRA, CDR2 YSYEKL. Trimming stripped 5 bases from V and 3 bases from J, with 5 bases between. The CDR3 loop is CASSSHYEQYF. DNA of the CDR3: TGCGCCAGCAGCTCACACTACGAGCAGTACTTC.

V usage is TRBV18 and J usage is TRBJ1-2, with D maybe TRBD1 (5 bases). Germline V CDR1 and CDR2: KGHSH, LQKENI. Trimming stripped 7 bases from V and 4 bases from J, with 34 bases between. The CDR3 is 20 amino acids. CDR3 residues: CASFPSGKMTWTREAYGYTF. CDR3 coding DNA: TGTGCCAGCTTTCCCTCAGGGAAGATGACCTGGACCAGGGAGGCCTATGGCTACACCTTC.

J is TRBJ1-2 and V is TRBV27; 9 bases align to TRBD1. This CDR3 region has 13 residues. CDR1 is MNHEY, CDR2 SMNVEV, per germline (reference sequence). V trimming: 0 bases; J trimming: 8 bases; junction bases outside the gene matches: 1. The CDR3 nucleotides read TGTGCCAGCAGTTTATCTACAGGGGGCGGCTACACCTTC. Translating it yields CASSLSTGGGYTF.

The chain couples TRBV7-9 to TRBJ1-2; unclear D gene. Germline values: CDR1 SEHNR, CDR2 FQNEAQ (reference sequence). Trimming took 6 bases from V and 0 from J, leaving 8 bases between them. This CDR3 has 13 residues. CDR3 nucleotide sequence: TGTGCCAGCAGGCGGGGTACTAACTATGGCTACACCTTC. It encodes CASRRGTNYGYTF.

This rearrangement joins TRBV6-1 to TRBJ2-2, with unresolved D. CDR1 is MNHNS and CDR2 is SASEGT in the germline V gene. The CDR3 runs 16 residues. Trimming took 3 bases from V and 5 from J, leaving 16 bases between them. The CDR3 nucleotides are TGTGCCAGCAGTGAGCTTGTGGCAGGCCTTACCGGGGAGCTGTTTTTT. Protein sequence: CASSELVAGLTGELFF.